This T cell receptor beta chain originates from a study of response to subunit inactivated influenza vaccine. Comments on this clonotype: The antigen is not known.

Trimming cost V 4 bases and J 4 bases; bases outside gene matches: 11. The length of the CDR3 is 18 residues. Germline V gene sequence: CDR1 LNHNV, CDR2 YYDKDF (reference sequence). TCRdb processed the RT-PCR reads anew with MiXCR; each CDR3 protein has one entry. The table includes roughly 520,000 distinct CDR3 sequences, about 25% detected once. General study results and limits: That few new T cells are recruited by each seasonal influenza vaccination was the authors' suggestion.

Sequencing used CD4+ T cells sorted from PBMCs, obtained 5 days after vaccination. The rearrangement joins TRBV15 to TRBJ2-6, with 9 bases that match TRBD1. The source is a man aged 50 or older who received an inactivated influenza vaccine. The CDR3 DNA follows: TGTGCCACCAGCAACTCAGGGACAGGGAATTCAGGGGCCAACGTCCTGACTTTC. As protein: CATSNSGTGNSGANVLTF.